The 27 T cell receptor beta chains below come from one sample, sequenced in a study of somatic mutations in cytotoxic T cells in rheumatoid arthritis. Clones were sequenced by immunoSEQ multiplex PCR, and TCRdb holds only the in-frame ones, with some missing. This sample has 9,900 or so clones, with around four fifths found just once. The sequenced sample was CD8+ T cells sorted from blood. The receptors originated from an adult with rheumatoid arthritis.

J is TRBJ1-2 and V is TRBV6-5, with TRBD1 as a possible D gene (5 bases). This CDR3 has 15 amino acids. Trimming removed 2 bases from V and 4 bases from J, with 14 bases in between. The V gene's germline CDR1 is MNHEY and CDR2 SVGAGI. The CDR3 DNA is TGTGCCAGCAGTTACGGTATGGGGCCAAGCTATGGCTACACCTTC. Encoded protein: CASSYGMGPSYGYTF.

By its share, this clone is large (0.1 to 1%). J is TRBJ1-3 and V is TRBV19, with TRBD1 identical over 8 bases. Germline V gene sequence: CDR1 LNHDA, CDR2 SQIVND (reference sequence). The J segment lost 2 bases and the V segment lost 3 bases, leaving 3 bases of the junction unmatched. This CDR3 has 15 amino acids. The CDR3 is CASSMTGATGNTIYF. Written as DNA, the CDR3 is TGTGCCAGTAGTATGACAGGGGCTACTGGAAACACCATATATTTT. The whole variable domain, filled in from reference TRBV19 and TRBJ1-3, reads DGGITQSPKYLFRKEGQNVTLSCEQNLNHDAMYWYRQDPGQGLRLIYYSQIVNDFQKGDIAEGYSVSREKKESFPLTVTSAQKNPTAFYLCASSMTGATGNTIYFGEGSWLTVV.

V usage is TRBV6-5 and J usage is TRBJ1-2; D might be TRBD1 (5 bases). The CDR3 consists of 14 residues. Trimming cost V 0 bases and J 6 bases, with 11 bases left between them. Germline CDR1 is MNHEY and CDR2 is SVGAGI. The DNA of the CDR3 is TGTGCCAGCAGTTACTCAGGGGAGATTGATGGCTACACCTTC. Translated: CASSYSGEIDGYTF.

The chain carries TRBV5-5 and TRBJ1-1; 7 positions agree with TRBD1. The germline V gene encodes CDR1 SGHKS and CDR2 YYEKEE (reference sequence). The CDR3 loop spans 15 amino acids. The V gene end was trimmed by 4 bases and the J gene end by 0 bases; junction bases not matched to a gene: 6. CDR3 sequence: CASSPRGGMNTEAFF. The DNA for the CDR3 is TGTGCCAGCAGCCCCAGGGGGGGGATGAACACTGAAGCTTTCTTT. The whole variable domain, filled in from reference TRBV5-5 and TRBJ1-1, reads DAGVTQSPTHLIKTRGQQVTLRCSPISGHKSVSWYQQVLGQGPQFIFQYYEKEERGRGNFPDRFSARQFPNYSSELNVNALLLGDSALYLCASSPRGGMNTEAFFGQGTRLTVV.

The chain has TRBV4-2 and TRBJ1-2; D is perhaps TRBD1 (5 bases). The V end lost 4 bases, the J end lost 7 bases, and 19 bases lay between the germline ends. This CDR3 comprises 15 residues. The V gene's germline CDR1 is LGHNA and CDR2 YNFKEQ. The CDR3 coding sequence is TGTGCCAGCAGCCCAAACGAGGGGAGTAGTACTGGCTACACCTTC. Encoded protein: CASSPNEGSSTGYTF.

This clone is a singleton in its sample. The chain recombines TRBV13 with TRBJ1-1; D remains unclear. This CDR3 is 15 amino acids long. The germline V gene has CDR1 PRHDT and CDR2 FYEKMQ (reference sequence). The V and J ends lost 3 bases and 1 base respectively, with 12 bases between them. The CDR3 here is CASSFGRNENTEAFF. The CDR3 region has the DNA TGTGCCAGCAGCTTTGGCCGTAATGAGAACACTGAAGCTTTCTTT.

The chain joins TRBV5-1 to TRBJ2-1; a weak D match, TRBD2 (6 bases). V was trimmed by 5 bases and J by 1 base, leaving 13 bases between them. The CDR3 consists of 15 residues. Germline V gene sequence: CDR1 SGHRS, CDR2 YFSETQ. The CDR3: CASSFGSISYNEQFF. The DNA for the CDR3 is TGCGCCAGCAGTTTCGGGAGTATTTCCTACAATGAGCAGTTCTTC.

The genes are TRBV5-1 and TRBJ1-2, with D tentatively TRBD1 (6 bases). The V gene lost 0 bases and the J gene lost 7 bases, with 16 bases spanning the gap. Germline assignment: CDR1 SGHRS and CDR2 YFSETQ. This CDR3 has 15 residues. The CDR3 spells CASSLAGGPTVGYTF. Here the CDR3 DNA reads TGCGCCAGCAGCTTGGCTGGGGGGCCCACGGTTGGCTACACCTTC. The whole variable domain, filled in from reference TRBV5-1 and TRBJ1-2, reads KAGVTQTPRYLIKTRGQQVTLSCSPISGHRSVSWYQQTPGQGLQFLFEYFSETQRNKGNFPGRFSGRQFSNSRSEMNVSTLELGDSALYLCASSLAGGPTVGYTFGSGTRLTVV.

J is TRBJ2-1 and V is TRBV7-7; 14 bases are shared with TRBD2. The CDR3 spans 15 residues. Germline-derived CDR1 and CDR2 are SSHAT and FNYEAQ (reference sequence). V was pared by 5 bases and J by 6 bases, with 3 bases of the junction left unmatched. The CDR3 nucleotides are TGTGCCAGCAGCCTAGGACTAGCGGGAGGCAATGAGCAGTTCTTC. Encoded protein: CASSLGLAGGNEQFF.

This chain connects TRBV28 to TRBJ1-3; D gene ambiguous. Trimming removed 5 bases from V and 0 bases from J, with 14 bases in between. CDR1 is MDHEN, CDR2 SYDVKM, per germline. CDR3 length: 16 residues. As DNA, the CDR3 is TGTGCCAGCAGTCCCCGACTGCTGCCCTCTGGAAACACCATATATTTT. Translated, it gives CASSPRLLPSGNTIYF.

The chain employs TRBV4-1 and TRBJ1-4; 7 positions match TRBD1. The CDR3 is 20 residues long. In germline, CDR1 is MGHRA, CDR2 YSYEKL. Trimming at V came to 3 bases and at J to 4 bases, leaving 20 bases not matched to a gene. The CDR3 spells CASSQVPGQPFFRNNEKLFF. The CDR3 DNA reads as TGCGCCAGCAGCCAGGTCCCGGGACAGCCCTTCTTTAGGAATAATGAAAAACTGTTTTTT.

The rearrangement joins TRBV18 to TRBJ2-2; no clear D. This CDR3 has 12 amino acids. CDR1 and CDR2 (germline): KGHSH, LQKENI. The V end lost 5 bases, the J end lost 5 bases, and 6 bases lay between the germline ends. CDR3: CASSLGTGELFF. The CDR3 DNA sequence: TGTGCCAGCTCATTGGGGACCGGGGAGCTGTTTTTT.

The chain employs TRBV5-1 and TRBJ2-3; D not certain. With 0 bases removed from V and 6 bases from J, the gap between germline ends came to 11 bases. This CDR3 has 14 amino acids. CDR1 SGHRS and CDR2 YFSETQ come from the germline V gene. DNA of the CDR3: TGCGCCAGCAGCTTGGAGAAGGGTTGGGATACGCAGTATTTT. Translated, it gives CASSLEKGWDTQYF.

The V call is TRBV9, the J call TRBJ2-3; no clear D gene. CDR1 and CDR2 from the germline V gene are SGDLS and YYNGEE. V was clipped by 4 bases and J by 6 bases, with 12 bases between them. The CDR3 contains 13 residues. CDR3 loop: CASSPHSVDTQYF. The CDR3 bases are TGTGCCAGCAGCCCCCACAGTGTCGATACGCAGTATTTT.

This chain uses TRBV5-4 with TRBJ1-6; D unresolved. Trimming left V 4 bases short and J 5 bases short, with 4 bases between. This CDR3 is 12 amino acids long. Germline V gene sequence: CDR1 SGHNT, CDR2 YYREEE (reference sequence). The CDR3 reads CASSGDNSPLHF. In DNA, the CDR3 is TGTGCCAGCAGCGGAGATAATTCACCCCTCCACTTT.

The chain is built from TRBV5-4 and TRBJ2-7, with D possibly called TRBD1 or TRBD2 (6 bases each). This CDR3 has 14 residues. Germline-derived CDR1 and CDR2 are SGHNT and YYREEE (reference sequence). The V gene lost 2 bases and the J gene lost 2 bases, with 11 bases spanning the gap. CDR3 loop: CASSFGGGTYEQYF. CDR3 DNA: TGTGCCAGCAGCTTTGGGGGCGGGACCTACGAGCAGTACTTC.

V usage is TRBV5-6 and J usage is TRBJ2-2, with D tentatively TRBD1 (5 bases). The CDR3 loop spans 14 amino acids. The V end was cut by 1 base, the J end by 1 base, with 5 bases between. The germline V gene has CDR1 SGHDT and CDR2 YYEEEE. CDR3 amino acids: CASSLTGNTGELFF. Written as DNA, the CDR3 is TGTGCCAGCAGCTTGACAGGGAACACCGGGGAGCTGTTTTTT.

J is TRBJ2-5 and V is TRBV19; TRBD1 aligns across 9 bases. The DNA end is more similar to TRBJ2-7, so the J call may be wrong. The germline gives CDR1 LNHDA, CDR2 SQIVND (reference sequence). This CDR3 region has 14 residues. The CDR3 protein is CASSHPGQGYEQYF. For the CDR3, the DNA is TGTGCCAGTAGTCACCCGGGACAGGGCTACGAGCAGTACTTC.

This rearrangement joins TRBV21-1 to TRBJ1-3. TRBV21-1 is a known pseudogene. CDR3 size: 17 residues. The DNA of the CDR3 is TGTGCCAGCCGGGGGTCAAAAAGACAGGTCTCTGGAAACACCATATATTTT. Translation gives CASRGSKRQVSGNTIYF.

DNA for the CDR3: TGTGCCAGCAAGGATGGGGGCCCCGCAGATACGCAGTATTTT. Translated, it gives CASKDGGPADTQYF. The chain is built from TRBV2 and TRBJ2-3; possibly TRBD1 for D (6 bases). The germline V gene has CDR1 SNHLY and CDR2 FYNNEI. V lost 7 bases and J 4 bases, leaving 15 bases between the germline ends. The CDR3 has 14 residues.

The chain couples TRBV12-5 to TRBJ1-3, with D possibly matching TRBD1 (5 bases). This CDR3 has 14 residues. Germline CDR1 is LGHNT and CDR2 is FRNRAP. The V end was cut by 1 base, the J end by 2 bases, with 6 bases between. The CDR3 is CASGLGGAGNTIYF. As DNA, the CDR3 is TGTGCTAGTGGTTTGGGAGGGGCTGGAAACACCATATATTTT. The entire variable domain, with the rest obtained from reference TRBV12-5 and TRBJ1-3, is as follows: DARVTQTPRHKVTEMGQEVTMRCQPILGHNTVFWYRQTMMQGLELLAYFRNRAPLDDSGMPKDRFSAEMPDATLATLKIQPSEPRDSAVYFCASGLGGAGNTIYFGEGSWLTVV.

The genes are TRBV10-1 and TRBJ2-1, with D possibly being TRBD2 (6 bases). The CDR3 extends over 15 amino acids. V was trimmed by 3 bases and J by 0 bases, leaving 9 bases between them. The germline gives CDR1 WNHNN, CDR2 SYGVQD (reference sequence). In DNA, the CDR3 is TGCGCCAGCAGTGATCGGGGGAGCTCCTACAATGAGCAGTTCTTC. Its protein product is CASSDRGSSYNEQFF.

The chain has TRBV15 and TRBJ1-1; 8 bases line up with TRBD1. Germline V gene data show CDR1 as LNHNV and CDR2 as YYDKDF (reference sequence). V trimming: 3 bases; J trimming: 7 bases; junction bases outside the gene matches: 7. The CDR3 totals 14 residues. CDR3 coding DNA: TGTGCCACCAGCAGGGACGGACAGGGTGGTGAAGCTTTCTTT. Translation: CATSRDGQGGEAFF.

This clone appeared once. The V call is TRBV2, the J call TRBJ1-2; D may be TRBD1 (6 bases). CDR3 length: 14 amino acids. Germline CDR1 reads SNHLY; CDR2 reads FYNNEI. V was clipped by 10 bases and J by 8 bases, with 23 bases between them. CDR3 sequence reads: CAILEEGGGWGYTF. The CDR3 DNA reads TGTGCCATCCTCGAAGAGGGGGGAGGTTGGGGCTACACCTTC.

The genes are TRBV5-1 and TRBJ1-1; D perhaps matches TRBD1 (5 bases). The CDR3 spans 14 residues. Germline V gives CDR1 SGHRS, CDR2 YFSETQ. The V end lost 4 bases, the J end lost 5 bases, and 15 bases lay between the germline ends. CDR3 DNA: TGCGCCAGCAGCACGGGGTCTTGGGGGACTGAAGCTTTCTTT. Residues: CASSTGSWGTEAFF.

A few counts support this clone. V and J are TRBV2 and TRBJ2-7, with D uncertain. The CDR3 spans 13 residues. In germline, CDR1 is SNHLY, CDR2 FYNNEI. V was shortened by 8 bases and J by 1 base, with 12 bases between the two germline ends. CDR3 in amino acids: CASPKEGSYEQYF. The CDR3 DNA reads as TGTGCCAGCCCCAAAGAAGGTTCCTACGAGCAGTACTTC.

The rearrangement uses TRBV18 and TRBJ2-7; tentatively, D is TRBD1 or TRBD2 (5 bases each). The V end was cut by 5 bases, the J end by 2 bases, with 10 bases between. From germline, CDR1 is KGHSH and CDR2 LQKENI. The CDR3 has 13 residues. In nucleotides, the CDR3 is TGTGCCAGCTCATGGGGGAAGACCTACGAGCAGTACTTC. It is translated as CASSWGKTYEQYF.